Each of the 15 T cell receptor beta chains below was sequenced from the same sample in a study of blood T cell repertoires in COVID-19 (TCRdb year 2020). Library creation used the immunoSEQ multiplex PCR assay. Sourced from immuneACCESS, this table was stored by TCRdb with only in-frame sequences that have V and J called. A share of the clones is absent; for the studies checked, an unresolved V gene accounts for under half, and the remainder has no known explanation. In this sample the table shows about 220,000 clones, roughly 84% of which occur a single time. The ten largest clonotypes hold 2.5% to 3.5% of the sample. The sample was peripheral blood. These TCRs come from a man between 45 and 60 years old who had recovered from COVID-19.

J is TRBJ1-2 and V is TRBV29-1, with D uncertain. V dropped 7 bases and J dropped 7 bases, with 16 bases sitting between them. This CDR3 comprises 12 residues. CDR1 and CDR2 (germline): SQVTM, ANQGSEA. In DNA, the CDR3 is TGCAGCGCCGGAGAGGGAGGGAGTGGCTACACCTTC. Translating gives CSAGEGGSGYTF.

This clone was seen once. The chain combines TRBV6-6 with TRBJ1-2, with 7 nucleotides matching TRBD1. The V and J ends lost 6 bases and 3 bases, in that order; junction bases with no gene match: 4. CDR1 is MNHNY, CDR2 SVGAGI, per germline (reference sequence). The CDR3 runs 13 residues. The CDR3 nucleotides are TGTGCCAGCAGCCCCGACAGGGACTATGGCTACACCTTC. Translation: CASSPDRDYGYTF.

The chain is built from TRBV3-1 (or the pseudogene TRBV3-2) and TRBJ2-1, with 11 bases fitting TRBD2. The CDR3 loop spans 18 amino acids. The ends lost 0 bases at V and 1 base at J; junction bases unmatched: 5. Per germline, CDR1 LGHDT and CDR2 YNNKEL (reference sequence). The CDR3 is CASSQDTWTSGSYNEQFF. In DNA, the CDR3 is TGTGCCAGCAGCCAAGATACATGGACTAGCGGGTCCTACAATGAGCAGTTCTTC.

The CDR3 is CASSLNSVPYEQYF. The CDR3 DNA is TGTGCCAGCAGCTTAAATTCGGTTCCTTACGAGCAGTACTTC. The chain combines TRBV7-2 with TRBJ2-7; D is unresolved. Germline loops: CDR1 SGHTA, CDR2 FQGNSA. V lost 2 bases, J lost 4 bases, and 12 bases lay in between. This CDR3 comprises 14 residues.

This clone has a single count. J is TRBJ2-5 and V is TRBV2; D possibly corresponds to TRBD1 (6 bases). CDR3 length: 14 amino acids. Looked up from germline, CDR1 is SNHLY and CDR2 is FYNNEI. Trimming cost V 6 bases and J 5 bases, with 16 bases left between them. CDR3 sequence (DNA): TGTGCCAGCAGGAAACAGGGTATCGTCGAGACCCAGTACTTC. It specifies CASRKQGIVETQYF.

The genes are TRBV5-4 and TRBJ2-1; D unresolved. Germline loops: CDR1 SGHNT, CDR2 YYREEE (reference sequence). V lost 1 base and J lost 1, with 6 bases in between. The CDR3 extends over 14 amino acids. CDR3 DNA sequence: TGTGCCAGCAGCTTGTCTAGGTCCTACAATGAGCAGTTCTTC. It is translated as CASSLSRSYNEQFF.

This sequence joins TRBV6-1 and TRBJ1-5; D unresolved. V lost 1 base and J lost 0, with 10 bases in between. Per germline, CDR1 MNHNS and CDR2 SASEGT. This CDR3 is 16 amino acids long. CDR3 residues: CASSEVHDHSNQPQHF. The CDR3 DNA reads TGTGCCAGCAGTGAAGTACATGATCATAGCAATCAGCCCCAGCATTTT.

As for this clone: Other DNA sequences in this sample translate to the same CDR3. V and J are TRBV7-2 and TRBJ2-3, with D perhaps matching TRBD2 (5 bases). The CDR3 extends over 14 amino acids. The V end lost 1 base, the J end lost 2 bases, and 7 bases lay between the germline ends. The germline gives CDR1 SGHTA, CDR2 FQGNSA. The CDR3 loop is CASSLGLLTDTQYF. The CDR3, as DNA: TGTGCCAGCAGCTTAGGACTACTCACAGATACGCAGTATTTT.

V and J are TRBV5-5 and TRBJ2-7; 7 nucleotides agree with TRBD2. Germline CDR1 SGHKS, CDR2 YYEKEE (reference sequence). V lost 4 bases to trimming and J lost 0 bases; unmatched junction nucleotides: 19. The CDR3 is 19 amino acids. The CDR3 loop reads CASSLGGMGRDSISYEQYF. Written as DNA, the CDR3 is TGTGCCAGCAGCCTGGGGGGAATGGGGAGGGACTCCATCTCCTACGAGCAGTACTTC.

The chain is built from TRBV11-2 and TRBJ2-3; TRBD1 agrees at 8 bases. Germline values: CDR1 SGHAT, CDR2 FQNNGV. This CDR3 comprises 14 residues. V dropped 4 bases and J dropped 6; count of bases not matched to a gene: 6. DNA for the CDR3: TGTGCCAGCAGCTCATACCGGGACAGGGATACGCAGTATTTT. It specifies CASSSYRDRDTQYF.

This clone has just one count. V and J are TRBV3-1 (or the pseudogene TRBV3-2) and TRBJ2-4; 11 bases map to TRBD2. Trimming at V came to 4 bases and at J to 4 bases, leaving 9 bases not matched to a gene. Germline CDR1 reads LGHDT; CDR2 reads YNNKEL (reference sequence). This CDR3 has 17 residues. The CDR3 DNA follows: TGTGCCAGCAGCCCAGAGTCGGCTAGCGGGGGGAAAAACATTCAGTACTTC. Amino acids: CASSPESASGGKNIQYF.

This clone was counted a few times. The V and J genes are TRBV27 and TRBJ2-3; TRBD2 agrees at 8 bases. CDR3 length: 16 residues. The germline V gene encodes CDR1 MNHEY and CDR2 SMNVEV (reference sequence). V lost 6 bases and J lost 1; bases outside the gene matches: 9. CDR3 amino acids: CASSPGAGVGTDTQYF. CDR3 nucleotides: TGTGCCAGCAGCCCAGGAGCGGGAGTTGGCACAGATACGCAGTATTTT.

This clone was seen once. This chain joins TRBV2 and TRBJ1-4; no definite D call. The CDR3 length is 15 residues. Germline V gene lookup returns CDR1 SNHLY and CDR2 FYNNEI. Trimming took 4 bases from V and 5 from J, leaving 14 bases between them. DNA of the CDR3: TGTGCCAGCAGTGGGATTACGGGAGTCAATGAAAAACTGTTTTTT. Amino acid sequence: CASSGITGVNEKLFF. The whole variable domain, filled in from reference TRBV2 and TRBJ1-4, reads EPEVTQTPSHQVTQMGQEVILRCVPISNHLYFYWYRQILGQKVEFLVSFYNNEISEKSEIFDDQFSVERPDGSNFTLKIRSTKLEDSAMYFCASSGITGVNEKLFFGSGTQLSVL.

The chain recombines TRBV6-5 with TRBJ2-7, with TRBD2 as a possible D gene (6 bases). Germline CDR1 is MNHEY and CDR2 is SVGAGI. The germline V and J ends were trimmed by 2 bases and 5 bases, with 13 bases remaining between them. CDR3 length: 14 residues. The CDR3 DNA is TGTGCCAGCAGTTACAAAAGGGGCGGGAACGAGCAGTACTTC. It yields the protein CASSYKRGGNEQYF.

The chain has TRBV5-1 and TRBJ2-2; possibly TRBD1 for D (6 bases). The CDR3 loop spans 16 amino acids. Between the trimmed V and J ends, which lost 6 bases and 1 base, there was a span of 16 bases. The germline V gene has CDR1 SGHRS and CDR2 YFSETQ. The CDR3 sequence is CASTPDRALNTGELFF. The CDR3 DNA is TGCGCCAGCACCCCGGACAGAGCCCTGAACACCGGGGAGCTGTTTTTT.